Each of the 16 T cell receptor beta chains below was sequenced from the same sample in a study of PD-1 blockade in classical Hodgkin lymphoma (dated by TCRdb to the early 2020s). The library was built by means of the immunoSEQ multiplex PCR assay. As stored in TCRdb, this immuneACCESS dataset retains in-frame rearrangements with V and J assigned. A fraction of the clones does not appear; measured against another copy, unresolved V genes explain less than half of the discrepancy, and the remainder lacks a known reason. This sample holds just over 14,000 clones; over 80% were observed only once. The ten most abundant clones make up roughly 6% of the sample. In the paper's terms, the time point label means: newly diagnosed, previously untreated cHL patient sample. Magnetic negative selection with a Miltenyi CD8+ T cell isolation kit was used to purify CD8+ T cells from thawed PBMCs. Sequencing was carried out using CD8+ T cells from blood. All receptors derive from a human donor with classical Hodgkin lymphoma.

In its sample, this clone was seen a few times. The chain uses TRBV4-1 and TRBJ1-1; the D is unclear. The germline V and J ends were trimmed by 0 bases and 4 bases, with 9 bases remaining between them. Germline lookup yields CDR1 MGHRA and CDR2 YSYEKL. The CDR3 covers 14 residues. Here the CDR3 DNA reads TGCGCCAGCAGCCAAGAGGCGCAGTCCACTGAAGCTTTCTTT. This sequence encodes CASSQEAQSTEAFF.

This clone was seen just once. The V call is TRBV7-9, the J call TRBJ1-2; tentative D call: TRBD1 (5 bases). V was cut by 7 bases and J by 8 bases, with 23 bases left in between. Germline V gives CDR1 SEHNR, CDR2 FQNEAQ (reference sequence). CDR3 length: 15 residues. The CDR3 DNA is TGTGCCAGCAACTCTGGGATGGGACCCTCGGCGGGCTACACCTTC. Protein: CASNSGMGPSAGYTF.

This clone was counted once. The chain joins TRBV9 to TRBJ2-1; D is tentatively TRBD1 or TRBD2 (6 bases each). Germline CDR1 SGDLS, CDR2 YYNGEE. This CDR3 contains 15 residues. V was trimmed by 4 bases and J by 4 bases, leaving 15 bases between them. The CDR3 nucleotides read TGTGCCAGCAGCCTTGGGGGGCCACGGTACAATGAGCAGTTCTTC. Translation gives CASSLGGPRYNEQFF. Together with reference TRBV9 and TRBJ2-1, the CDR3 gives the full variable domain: DSGVTQTPKHLITATGQRVTLRCSPRSGDLSVYWYQQSLDQGLQFLIQYYNGEERAKGNILERFSAQQFPDLHSELNLSSLELGDSALYFCASSLGGPRYNEQFFGPGTRLTVL.

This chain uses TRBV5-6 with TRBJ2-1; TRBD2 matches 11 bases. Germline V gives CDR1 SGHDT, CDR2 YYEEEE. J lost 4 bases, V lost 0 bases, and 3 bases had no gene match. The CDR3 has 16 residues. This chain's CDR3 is CASSLAGTSGYNEQFF. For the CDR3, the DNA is TGTGCCAGCAGCTTGGCGGGGACTAGCGGTTACAATGAGCAGTTCTTC.

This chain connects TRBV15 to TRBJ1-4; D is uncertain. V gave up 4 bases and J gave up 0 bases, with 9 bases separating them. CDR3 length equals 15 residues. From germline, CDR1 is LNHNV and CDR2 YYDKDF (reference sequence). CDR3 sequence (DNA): TGTGCCACCAGCACCGGGGAAACAACTAATGAAAAACTGTTTTTT. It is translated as CATSTGETTNEKLFF.

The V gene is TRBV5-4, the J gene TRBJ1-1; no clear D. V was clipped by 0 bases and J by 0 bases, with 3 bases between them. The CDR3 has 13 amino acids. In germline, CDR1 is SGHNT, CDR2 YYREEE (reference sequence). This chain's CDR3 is CASSLEMNTEAFF. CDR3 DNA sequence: TGTGCCAGCAGCTTGGAGATGAACACTGAAGCTTTCTTT. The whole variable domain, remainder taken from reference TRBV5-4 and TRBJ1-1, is ETGVTQSPTHLIKTRGQQVTLRCSSQSGHNTVSWYQQALGQGPQFIFQYYREEENGRGNFPPRFSGLQFPNYSSELNVNALELDDSALYLCASSLEMNTEAFFGQGTRLTVV.

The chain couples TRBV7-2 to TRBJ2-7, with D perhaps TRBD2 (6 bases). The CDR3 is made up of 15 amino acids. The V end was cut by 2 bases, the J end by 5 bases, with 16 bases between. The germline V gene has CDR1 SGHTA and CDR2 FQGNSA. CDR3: CASSLIGGVADEQYF. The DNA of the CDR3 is TGTGCCAGCAGCTTAATTGGGGGAGTAGCGGACGAGCAGTACTTC.

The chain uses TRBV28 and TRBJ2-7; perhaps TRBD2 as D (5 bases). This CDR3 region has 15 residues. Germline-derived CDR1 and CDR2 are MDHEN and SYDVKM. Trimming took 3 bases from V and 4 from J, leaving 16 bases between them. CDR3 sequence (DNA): TGTGCCAGCAGTTTTGGACCTACACTAGTTTACGAGCAGTACTTC. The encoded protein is CASSFGPTLVYEQYF.

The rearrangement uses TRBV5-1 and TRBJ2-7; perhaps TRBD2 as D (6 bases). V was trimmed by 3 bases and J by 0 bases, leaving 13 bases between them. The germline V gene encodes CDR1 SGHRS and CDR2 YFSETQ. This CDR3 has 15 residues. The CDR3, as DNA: TGCGCCAGCAGCTCGGGACTCGAAAGCTCCTACGAGCAGTACTTC. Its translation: CASSSGLESSYEQYF. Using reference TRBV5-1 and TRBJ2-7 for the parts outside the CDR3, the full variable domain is KAGVTQTPRYLIKTRGQQVTLSCSPISGHRSVSWYQQTPGQGLQFLFEYFSETQRNKGNFPGRFSGRQFSNSRSEMNVSTLELGDSALYLCASSSGLESSYEQYFGPGTRLTVT.

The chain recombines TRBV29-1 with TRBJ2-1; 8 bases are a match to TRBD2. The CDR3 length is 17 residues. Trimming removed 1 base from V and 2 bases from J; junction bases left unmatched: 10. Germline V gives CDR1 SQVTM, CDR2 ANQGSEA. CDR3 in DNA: TGCAGCGTTGAAGCCCTTTTGGCGGGAGGAACCTACAATGAGCAGTTCTTC. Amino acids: CSVEALLAGGTYNEQFF.

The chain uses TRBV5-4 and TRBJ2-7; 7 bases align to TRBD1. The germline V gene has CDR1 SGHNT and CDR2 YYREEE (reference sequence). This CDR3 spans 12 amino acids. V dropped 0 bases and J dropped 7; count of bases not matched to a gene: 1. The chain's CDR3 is CASSLGTGEQYV. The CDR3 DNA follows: TGTGCCAGCAGCTTGGGGACAGGAGAGCAGTACGTC.

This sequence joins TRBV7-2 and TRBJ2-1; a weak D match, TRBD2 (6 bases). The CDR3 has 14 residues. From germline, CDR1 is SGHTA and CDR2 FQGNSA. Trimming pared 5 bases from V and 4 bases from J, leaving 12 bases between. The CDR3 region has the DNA TGTGCCAGCAGCCGACTAGTCTTTTACAATGAGCAGTTCTTC. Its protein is CASSRLVFYNEQFF. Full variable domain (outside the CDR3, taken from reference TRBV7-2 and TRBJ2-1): GAGVSQSPSNKVTEKGKDVELRCDPISGHTALYWYRQSLGQGLEFLIYFQGNSAPDKSGLPSDRFSAERTGGSVSTLTIQRTQQEDSAVYLCASSRLVFYNEQFFGPGTRLTVL.

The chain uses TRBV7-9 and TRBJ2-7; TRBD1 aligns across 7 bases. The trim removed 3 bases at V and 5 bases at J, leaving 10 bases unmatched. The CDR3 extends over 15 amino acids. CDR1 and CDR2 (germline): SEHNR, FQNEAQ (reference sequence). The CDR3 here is CASSFSLGTENEQYF. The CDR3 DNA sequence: TGTGCCAGCAGCTTCAGCCTGGGGACAGAAAACGAGCAGTACTTC.

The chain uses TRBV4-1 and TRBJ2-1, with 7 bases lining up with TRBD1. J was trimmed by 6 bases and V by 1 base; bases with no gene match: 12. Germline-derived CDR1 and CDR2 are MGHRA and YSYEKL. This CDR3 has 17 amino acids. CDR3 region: CASSQVGPRQGTNEQFF. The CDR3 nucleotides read TGCGCCAGCAGCCAAGTTGGGCCGAGACAGGGAACCAATGAGCAGTTCTTC.

The CDR3, as DNA: TGTGCCAGCAGCTATGTGGGGGCAAGTTCTGGAAACACCATATATTTT. Its protein is CASSYVGASSGNTIYF. V usage is TRBV7-9 and J usage is TRBJ1-3; tentative D call: TRBD1 (6 bases). The germline CDR1 and CDR2 sequences are SEHNR and FQNEAQ (reference sequence). The CDR3 length is 16 residues. V was cut by 4 bases and J by 1 base, with 14 bases left in between.

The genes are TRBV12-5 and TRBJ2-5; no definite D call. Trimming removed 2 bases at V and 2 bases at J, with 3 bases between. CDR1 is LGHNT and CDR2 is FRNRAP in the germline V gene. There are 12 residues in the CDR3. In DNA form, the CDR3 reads TGTGCTAGTGGTTTGTCGCAAGAGACCCAGTACTTC. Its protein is CASGLSQETQYF. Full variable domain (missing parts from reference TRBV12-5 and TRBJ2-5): DARVTQTPRHKVTEMGQEVTMRCQPILGHNTVFWYRQTMMQGLELLAYFRNRAPLDDSGMPKDRFSAEMPDATLATLKIQPSEPRDSAVYFCASGLSQETQYFGPGTRLLVL.